This T cell receptor (beta chain) was retrieved from a study of shared clonotypes between healthy human individuals. Study conclusions and caveats: A limitation of the genetic and exposure-history diversity represented arose from few donors.

The CDR3 has 16 amino acids. V lost 0 bases, J lost 3 bases, and 12 bases lay in between. CDR1 is MNHEY, CDR2 SMNVEV, per germline (reference sequence). Remarks on this clone: What it binds is not known.

Several immunoSEQ plates received, in even portions, the genomic DNA of each subset. Clones were read by immunoSEQ multiplex PCR, and TCRdb kept only the in-frame ones, dropping some. The sample records 1,400,000 or so clones, 98% to 99% being singletons. The receptor's source is a man aged 25 to 40 in good health. The rearrangement joins TRBV27 to TRBJ1-5; unclear D gene. The sample consisted of naive CD4+ T cells sorted from blood. Subset noted: CD45RA+ positively selected. The chain's CDR3 is CASSLSGPANNQPQHF. The CDR3 coding sequence is TGTGCCAGCAGTTTATCGGGTCCGGCGAACAATCAGCCCCAGCATTTT.